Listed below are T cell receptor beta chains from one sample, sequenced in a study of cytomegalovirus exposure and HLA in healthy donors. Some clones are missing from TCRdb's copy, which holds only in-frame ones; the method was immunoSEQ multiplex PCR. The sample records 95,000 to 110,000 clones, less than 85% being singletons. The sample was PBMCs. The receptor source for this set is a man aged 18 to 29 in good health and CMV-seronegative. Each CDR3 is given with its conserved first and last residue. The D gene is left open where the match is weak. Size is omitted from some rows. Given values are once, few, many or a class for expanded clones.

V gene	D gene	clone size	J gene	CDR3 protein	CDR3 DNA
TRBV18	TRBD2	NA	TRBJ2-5	CASSPQRGAGGETQYF	TGTGCCAGCTCACCACAACGGGGGGCGGGAGGGGAGACCCAGTACTTC
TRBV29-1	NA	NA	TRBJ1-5	CSVGTSSNQPQHF	TGCAGCGTTGGGACATCTAGCAATCAGCCCCAGCATTTT
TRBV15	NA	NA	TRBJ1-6	CATSRGQARSPLHF	TGTGCCACCAGCAGAGGACAGGCTCGTTCACCCCTCCACTTT
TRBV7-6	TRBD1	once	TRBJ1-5	CASSQGTGPNQPQHF	TGTGCCAGCAGCCAAGGGACAGGCCCCAATCAGCCCCAGCATTTT
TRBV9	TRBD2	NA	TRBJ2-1	CASSVVGGGSYNEQFF	TGTGCCAGCAGCGTAGTCGGGGGGGGCTCCTACAATGAGCAGTTCTTC
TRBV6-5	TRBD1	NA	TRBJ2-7	CASSPRQGGHEQYF	TGTGCCAGCAGCCCCCGACAGGGGGGCCACGAGCAGTACTTC
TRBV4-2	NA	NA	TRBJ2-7	CASSQPHLSYEQYF	TGTGCCAGCAGCCAGCCACATCTCTCCTACGAGCAGTACTTC
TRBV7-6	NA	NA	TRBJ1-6	CASSSGAADSPLHF	TGTGCCAGCAGCTCAGGGGCTGCGGATTCACCCCTCCACTTT
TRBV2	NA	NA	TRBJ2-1	CASATPSDEQFF	TGTGCCAGCGCGACTCCGTCCGATGAGCAGTTCTTC
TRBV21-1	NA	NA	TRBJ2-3	CASSLRGSGTAPTDTQYF	TGTGCCAGCAGCCTAAGGGGGAGCGGAACGGCCCCCACAGATACGCAGTATTTT
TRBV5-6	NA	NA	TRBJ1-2	CASSFPEVLLDYGYTF	TGTGCCAGCAGCTTTCCGGAGGTGCTCCTAGACTATGGCTACACCTTC
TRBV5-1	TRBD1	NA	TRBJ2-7	CASSGGDRFYEQYF	TGCGCCAGCAGCGGAGGGGACAGGTTCTACGAGCAGTACTTC
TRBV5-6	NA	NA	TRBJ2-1	CASSSQGFGEQFF	TGTGCCAGCAGTTCACAGGGTTTCGGTGAGCAGTTCTTC
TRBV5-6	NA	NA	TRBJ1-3	CASSLGAGGSGNTIYF	TGTGCCAGCAGCTTGGGGGCAGGTGGCTCTGGAAACACCATATATTTT
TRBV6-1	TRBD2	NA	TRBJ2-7	CASSTSGAFEQYF	TGTGCCAGCAGTACTAGCGGGGCTTTCGAGCAGTACTTC
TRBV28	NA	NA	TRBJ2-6	CASSRVAGANVLTF	TGTGCCAGCAGTCGGGTGGCAGGGGCCAACGTCCTGACTTTC
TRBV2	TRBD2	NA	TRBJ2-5	CASSNSGGYLETQYF	TGTGCCAGCAGTAACAGCGGGGGATATTTAGAGACCCAGTACTTC
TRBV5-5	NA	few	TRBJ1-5	CASSSGMSNQPQHF	TGTGCCAGCAGTTCAGGGATGAGCAATCAGCCCCAGCATTTT
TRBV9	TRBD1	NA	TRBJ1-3	CASSVGDGTGLKSGNTIYF	TGTGCCAGCAGCGTAGGGGACGGGACAGGCCTAAAATCGGGAAACACCATATATTTT
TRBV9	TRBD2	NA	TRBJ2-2	CASSVVGGAKNTGELFF	TGTGCCAGCAGCGTAGTGGGAGGGGCCAAGAACACCGGGGAGCTGTTTTTT
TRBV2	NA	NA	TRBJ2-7	CASRGASYEQYF	TGTGCCAGCAGGGGGGCCTCCTACGAGCAGTACTTC
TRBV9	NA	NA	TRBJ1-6	CASSVGGVYSPLHF	TGTGCCAGCAGCGTAGGCGGCGTCTATTCACCCCTCCACTTT
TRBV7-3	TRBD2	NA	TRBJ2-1	CASSLVAGGRYNEQFF	TGTGCCAGCAGCTTAGTAGCGGGCGGTCGGTACAATGAGCAGTTCTTC
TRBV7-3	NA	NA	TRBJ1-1	CASSLRPGGTEAFF	TGTGCCAGCAGCTTACGCCCGGGGGGCACTGAAGCTTTCTTT
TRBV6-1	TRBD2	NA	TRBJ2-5	CASRKSGGGSGTQYF	TGTGCCAGCAGAAAAAGCGGGGGGGGGTCGGGGACCCAGTACTTC
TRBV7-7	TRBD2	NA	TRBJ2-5	CASSLSGRRETQYF	TGTGCTAGCAGCCTCTCCGGGAGGAGAGAGACCCAGTACTTC
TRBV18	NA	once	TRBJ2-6	CASSQRGNGANVLTF	TGTGCCAGCTCCCAACGGGGGAATGGGGCCAACGTCCTGACTTTC
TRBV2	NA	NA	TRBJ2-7	CATLDTYEQYF	TGTGCCACCCTTGACACCTACGAGCAGTACTTC
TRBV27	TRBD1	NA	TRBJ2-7	CASSVGQGLGEQYF	TGTGCCAGCAGTGTGGGACAGGGGCTGGGTGAGCAGTACTTC
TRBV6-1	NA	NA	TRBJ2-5	CASIARDYQETQYF	TGTGCCAGCATAGCCCGGGACTACCAAGAGACCCAGTACTTC
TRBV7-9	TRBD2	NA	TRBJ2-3	CASSLMASGGGTDTQYF	TGTGCCAGCAGCTTAATGGCTAGCGGGGGGGGCACAGATACGCAGTATTTT
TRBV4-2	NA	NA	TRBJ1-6	CASSLGGGSHGNYSPLHF	TGTGCCAGCAGCCTCGGGGGGGGGTCACATGGAAATTATTCACCCCTCCACTTT
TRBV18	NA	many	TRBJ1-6	CASSPFPQGILDSPLHF	TGTGCCAGCTCACCATTCCCCCAGGGCATTTTAGATTCACCCCTCCACTTT
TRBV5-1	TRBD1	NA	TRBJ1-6	CASTQGGYNSPLHF	TGCGCCAGCACTCAGGGGGGATATAATTCACCCCTCCACTTT
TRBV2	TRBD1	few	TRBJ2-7	CASLGTGITSYEQYF	TGTGCCAGCCTTGGGACAGGGATCACATCCTACGAGCAGTACTTC
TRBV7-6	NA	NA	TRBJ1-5	CASSLAGWNQPQHF	TGTGCCAGCAGCTTAGCCGGGTGGAATCAGCCCCAGCATTTT
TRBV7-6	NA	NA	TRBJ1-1	CASSPPDKNTEAFF	TGTGCCAGCAGCCCCCCTGACAAGAACACTGAAGCTTTCTTT
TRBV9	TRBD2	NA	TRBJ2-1	CASSVVGTSGASYNEQFF	TGTGCCAGCAGCGTAGTGGGCACTAGCGGGGCTTCCTACAATGAGCAGTTCTTC
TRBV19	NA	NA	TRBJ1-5	CASSVTGSNQPQHF	TGTGCCAGTAGTGTAACAGGGAGCAATCAGCCCCAGCATTTT
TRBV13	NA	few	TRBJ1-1	CASSLVPTVEAFF	TGTGCCAGCAGCTTAGTTCCTACAGTTGAAGCTTTCTTT
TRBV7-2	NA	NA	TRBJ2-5	CASSLALEGRETQYF	TGTGCCAGCAGCTTAGCGCTAGAGGGAAGGGAGACCCAGTACTTC
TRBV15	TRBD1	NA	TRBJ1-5	CATSSQGAYQPQHF	TGTGCCACCAGCAGCCAGGGGGCCTATCAGCCCCAGCATTTT
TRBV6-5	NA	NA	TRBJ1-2	CASRADGSNYGYTF	TGTGCCAGCAGAGCGGACGGAAGTAACTATGGCTACACCTTC
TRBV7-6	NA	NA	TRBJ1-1	CASSLQGDTEAFF	TGTGCCAGCAGTCTACAGGGTGACACTGAAGCTTTCTTT
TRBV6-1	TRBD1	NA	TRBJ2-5	CASTPLDRGGSTQYF	TGTGCCAGCACCCCCCTAGACAGGGGCGGTTCGACCCAGTACTTC
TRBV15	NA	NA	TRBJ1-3	CATSWGGGQGNTIYF	TGTGCCACCAGCTGGGGGGGAGGACAGGGAAACACCATATATTTT
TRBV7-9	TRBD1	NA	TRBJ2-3	CASSLGQYTDTQYF	TGTGCCAGCAGCTTGGGACAGTACACAGATACGCAGTATTTT
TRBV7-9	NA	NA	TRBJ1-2	CASSLGVYGYTF	TGTGCCAGCAGCTTAGGAGTCTATGGCTACACCTTC
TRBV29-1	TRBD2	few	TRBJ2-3	CSVGTSKDTQYF	TGCAGCGTTGGGACTAGCAAAGATACGCAGTATTTT
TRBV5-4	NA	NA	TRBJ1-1	CASSLDLGSNTEAFF	TGTGCCAGCAGCTTGGATTTGGGGAGTAACACTGAAGCTTTCTTT
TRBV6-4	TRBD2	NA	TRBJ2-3	CASSASGGTDTQYF	TGTGCCAGCAGTGCTAGCGGGGGGACAGATACGCAGTATTTT
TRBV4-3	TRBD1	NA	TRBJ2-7	CASSHSGTGEYEQYF	TGCGCCAGCAGCCATTCCGGGACAGGGGAGTACGAGCAGTACTTC
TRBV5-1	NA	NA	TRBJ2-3	CASSLQGDTDTQYF	TGCGCCAGCAGCTTGCAAGGGGACACAGATACGCAGTATTTT
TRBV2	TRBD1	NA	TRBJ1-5	CASRTGQGYQPQHF	TGTGCCAGCAGGACGGGACAGGGATACCAGCCCCAGCATTTT
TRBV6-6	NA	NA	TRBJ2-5	CASSQKETQYF	TGTGCCAGCAGCCAAAAAGAGACCCAGTACTTC
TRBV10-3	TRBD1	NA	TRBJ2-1	CATVLDRVNNEQFF	TGTGCCACCGTACTTGACAGGGTTAACAATGAGCAGTTCTTC
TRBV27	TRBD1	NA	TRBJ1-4	CASSPWTGVATNEKLFF	TGTGCCAGCAGTCCCTGGACAGGAGTTGCAACTAATGAAAAACTGTTTTTT
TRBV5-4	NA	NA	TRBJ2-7	CASSLPPGRTHYEQYF	TGTGCCAGCAGCCTACCCCCCGGGCGGACTCACTACGAGCAGTACTTC
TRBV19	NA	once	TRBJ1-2	CASSMSRGGYTF	TGTGCCAGTAGTATGTCCAGGGGTGGCTACACCTTC
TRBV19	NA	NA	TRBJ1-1	CASRVDSGRMTMNTEAFF	TGTGCCAGTAGAGTCGACAGCGGGCGTATGACCATGAACACTGAAGCTTTCTTT